This T cell receptor beta chain was found in a study of blood T cell repertoires in COVID-19. Sequenced by immunoSEQ multiplex PCR; TCRdb stores in-frame clones only, minus some. Among a few hundred thousand clones listed, roughly 87% were seen once. CDR3 length equals 20 residues. The V gene end was trimmed by 5 bases and the J gene end by 0 bases; junction bases not matched to a gene: 19. The V gene's germline CDR1 is MDHEN and CDR2 SYDVKM. The V and J genes are TRBV28 and TRBJ1-1; 9 bases match TRBD1. The specimen was peripheral blood. This receptor was obtained from a man aged 40-55 years with active or convalescent COVID-19. The CDR3 DNA reads as TGTGCCAGCAGTCCCGGGACAGGGTTTGGAACAGAGGGGGTGAACACTGAAGCTTTCTTT. The encoded protein is CASSPGTGFGTEGVNTEAFF. Together with reference TRBV28 and TRBJ1-1, the CDR3 gives the full variable domain: DVKVTQSSRYLVKRTGEKVFLECVQDMDHENMFWYRQDPGLGLRLIYFSYDVKMKEKGDIPEGYSVSREKKERFSLILESASTNQTSMYLCASSPGTGFGTEGVNTEAFFGQGTRLTVV.